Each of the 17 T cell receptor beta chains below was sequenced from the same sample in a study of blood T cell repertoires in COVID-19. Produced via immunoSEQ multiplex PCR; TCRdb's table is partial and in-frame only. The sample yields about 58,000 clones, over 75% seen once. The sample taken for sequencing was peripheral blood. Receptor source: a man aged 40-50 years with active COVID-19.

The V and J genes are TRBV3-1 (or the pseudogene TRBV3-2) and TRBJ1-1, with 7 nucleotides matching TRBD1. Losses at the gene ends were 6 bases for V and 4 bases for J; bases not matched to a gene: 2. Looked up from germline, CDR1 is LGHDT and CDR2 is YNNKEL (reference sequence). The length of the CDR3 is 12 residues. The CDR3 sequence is CASRGGGTEAFF. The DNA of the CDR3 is TGTGCCAGCAGAGGGGGCGGCACTGAAGCTTTCTTT.

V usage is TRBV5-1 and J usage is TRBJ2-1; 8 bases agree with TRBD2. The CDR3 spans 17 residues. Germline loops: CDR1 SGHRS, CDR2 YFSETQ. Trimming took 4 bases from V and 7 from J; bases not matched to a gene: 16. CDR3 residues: CASSTWTSSRSDNEQFF. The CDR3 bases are TGCGCCAGCAGCACCTGGACTAGCAGCCGCTCGGATAATGAGCAGTTCTTC.

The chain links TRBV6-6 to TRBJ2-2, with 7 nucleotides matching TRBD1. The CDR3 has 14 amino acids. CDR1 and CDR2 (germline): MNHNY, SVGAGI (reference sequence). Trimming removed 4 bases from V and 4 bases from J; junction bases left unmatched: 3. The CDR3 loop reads CASSSTGATGELFF. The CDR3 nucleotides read TGTGCCAGCAGTTCAACAGGGGCCACCGGGGAGCTGTTTTTT.

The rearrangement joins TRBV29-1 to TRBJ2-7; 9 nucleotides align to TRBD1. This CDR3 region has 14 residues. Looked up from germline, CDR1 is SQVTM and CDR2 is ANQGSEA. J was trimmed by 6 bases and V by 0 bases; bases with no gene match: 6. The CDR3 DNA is TGCAGCGTTGAAGAGGGACAGGGTGTGGGCGAGCAGTACTTC. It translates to CSVEEGQGVGEQYF.

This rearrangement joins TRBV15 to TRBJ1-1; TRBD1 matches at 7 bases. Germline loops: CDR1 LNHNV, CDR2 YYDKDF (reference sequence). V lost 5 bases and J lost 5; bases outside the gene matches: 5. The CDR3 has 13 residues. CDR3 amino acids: CATSPRQGTEAFF. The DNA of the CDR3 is TGTGCCACCAGCCCTAGACAGGGTACTGAAGCTTTCTTT.

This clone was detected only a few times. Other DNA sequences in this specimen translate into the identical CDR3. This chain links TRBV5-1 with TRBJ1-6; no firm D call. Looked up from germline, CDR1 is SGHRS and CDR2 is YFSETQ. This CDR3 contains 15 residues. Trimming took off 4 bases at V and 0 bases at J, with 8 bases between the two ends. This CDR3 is CASSPRSSYNSPLHF. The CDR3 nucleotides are TGCGCCAGCAGCCCAAGGAGCTCCTATAATTCACCCCTCCACTTT. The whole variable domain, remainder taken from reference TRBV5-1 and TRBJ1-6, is KAGVTQTPRYLIKTRGQQVTLSCSPISGHRSVSWYQQTPGQGLQFLFEYFSETQRNKGNFPGRFSGRQFSNSRSEMNVSTLELGDSALYLCASSPRSSYNSPLHFGNGTRLTVT.

CDR3 in amino acids: CASSVQGVDEKLFF. As DNA, the CDR3 is TGTGCCAGCAGCGTACAGGGGGTTGACGAAAAACTGTTTTTT. The chain combines TRBV9 with TRBJ1-4, with TRBD1 identical over 7 bases. CDR1 SGDLS and CDR2 YYNGEE come from the germline V gene. The trim removed 1 base at V and 8 bases at J, leaving 5 bases unmatched. The CDR3 loop spans 14 amino acids.

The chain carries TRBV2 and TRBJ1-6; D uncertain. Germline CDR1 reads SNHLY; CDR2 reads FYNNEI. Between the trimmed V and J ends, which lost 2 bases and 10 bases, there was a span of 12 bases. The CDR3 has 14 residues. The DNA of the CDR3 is TGTGCCAGCAGTGAAATCCTAGGTCTGTCACCCCTCCACTTT. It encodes CASSEILGLSPLHF.

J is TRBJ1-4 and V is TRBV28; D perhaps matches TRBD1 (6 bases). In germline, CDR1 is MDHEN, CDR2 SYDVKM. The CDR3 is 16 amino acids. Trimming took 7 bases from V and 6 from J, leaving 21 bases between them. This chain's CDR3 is CASTPWVGSGDEKLFF. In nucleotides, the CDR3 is TGTGCCAGCACCCCATGGGTGGGGTCAGGGGATGAAAAACTGTTTTTT. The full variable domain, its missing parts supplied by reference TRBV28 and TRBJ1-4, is DVKVTQSSRYLVKRTGEKVFLECVQDMDHENMFWYRQDPGLGLRLIYFSYDVKMKEKGDIPEGYSVSREKKERFSLILESASTNQTSMYLCASTPWVGSGDEKLFFGSGTQLSVL.

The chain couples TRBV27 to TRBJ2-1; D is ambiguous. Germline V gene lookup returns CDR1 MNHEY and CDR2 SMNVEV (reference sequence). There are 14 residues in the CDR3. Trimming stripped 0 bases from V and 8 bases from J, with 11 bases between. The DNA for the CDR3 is TGTGCCAGCAGTTTATCGGTCGGGTGGGATGAGCAGTTCTTC. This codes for CASSLSVGWDEQFF.

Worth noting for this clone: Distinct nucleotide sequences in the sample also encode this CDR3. The CDR3 sequence: CASSQDGPSVGLPDYEQYF. The DNA of the CDR3 is TGTGCCAGCAGCCAAGATGGGCCTAGCGTGGGATTACCTGATTACGAGCAGTACTTC. The chain has TRBV3-1 (or the pseudogene TRBV3-2) and TRBJ2-7; D possibly corresponds to TRBD2 (6 bases). The length of the CDR3 is 19 residues. Germline V gives CDR1 LGHDT, CDR2 YNNKEL (reference sequence). The V gene lost 0 bases and the J gene lost 4 bases, with 25 bases spanning the gap.

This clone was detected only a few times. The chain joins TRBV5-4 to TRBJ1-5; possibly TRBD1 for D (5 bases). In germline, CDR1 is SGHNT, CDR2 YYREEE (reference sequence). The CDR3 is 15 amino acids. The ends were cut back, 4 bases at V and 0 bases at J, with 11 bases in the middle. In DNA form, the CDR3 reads TGTGCCAGCAGCCCCGGGGGGGATAGCAATCAGCCCCAGCATTTT. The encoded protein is CASSPGGDSNQPQHF.

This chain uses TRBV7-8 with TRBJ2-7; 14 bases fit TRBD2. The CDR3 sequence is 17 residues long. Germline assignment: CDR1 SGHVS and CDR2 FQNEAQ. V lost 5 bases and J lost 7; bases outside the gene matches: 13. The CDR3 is CASSPVRLAGGPSEQYF. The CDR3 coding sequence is TGTGCCAGCAGCCCCGTACGACTAGCGGGAGGGCCGAGTGAGCAGTACTTC. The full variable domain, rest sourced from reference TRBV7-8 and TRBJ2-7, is GAGVSQSPRYKVAKRGQDVALRCDPISGHVSLFWYQQALGQGPEFLTYFQNEAQLDKSGLPSDRFFAERPEGSVSTLKIQRTQQEDSAVYLCASSPVRLAGGPSEQYFGPGTRLTVT.

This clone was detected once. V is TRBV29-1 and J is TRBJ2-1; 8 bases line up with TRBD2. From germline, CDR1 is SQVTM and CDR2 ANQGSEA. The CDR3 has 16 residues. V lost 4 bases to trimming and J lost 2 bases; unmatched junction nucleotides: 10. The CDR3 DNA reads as TGCAGCGTTGGCTTCTATATAGCGGGACCCTACAATGAGCAGTTCTTC. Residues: CSVGFYIAGPYNEQFF.

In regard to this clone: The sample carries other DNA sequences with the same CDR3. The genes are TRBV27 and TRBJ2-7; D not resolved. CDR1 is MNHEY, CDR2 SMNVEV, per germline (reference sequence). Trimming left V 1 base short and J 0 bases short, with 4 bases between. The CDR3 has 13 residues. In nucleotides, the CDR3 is TGTGCCAGCAGTTTATTCGGCTCCTACGAGCAGTACTTC. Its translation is CASSLFGSYEQYF.

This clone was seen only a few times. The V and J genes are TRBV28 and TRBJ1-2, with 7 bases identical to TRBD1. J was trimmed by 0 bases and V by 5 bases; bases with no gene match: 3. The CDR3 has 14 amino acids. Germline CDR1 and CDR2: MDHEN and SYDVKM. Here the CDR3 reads CASSEGQTNYGYTF. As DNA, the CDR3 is TGTGCCAGCAGTGAGGGACAGACTAACTATGGCTACACCTTC.

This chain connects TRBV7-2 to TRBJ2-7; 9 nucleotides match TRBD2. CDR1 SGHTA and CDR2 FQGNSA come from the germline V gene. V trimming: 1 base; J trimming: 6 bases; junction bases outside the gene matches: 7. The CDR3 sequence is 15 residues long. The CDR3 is CASSLVASGALEQYF. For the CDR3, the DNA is TGTGCCAGCAGCTTAGTCGCTAGCGGGGCTCTCGAGCAGTACTTC.